This T cell receptor (beta chain) was observed in a study of T cells after yellow fever vaccination. Study information: When fractions had low cell numbers, they were prepared with SMART-Seq v4 Ultra Low Input.

Germline V gives CDR1 SGHVT, CDR2 SQSDAQ. The CDR3 covers 15 residues. V shed 5 bases and J shed 5 bases, with 16 bases lying between them. One entry per CDR3 protein, called by TCRdb with MiXCR from the 5' RACE reads. The table includes about 53,000 distinct CDR3 sequences, 7.1% detected once. This clonotype was seen ten or more times. The chain couples TRBV7-4 to TRBJ2-1; D is ambiguous. The specimen was CD8+ T cells sorted from PBMCs, collected on the day of the first yellow fever vaccination. The sequence derives from a man between 18 and 35 years old who received the YFV17D yellow fever vaccine. The CDR3 spells CASSPSVGRDNEQFF. CDR3 nucleotide sequence: TGTGCCAGCAGCCCCTCCGTGGGCCGTGACAATGAGCAGTTCTTC.